These 30 T cell receptor beta chains were all obtained from the same sample, sequenced in a study of cytomegalovirus exposure and HLA in healthy donors. The data were produced by immunoSEQ multiplex PCR, yet TCRdb's version contains in-frame clones alone and is incomplete. Of 150,000 to 200,000 clones listed, over 85% are singletons. Sequencing was done on a sample of PBMCs. These receptors all come from a man between 18 and 29 years old in good health and CMV-seropositive.

The chain has TRBV25-1 and TRBJ2-6; D uncertain. The CDR3 extends over 17 amino acids. Germline loops: CDR1 MGHDK, CDR2 SYGVNS. V lost 1 base and J 0 bases, leaving 10 bases between the germline ends. CDR3 in amino acids: CASSEFSYASGANVLTF. The CDR3 region has the DNA TGTGCCAGCAGTGAATTTTCCTACGCCTCTGGGGCCAACGTCCTGACTTTC. The whole variable domain, filled in from reference TRBV25-1 and TRBJ2-6, reads EADIYQTPRYLVIGTGKKITLECSQTMGHDKMYWYQQDPGMELHLIHYSYGVNSTEKGDLSSESTVSRIRTEHFPLTLESARPSHTSQYLCASSEFSYASGANVLTFGAGSRLTVL.

This clone was seen more than once but under ten times. The chain carries TRBV5-1 and TRBJ2-7, with 8 bases aligning to TRBD1. V shed 4 bases and J 3 bases; nucleotides not matched to a gene: 3. Germline-derived CDR1 and CDR2 are SGHRS and YFSETQ. The CDR3 totals 13 residues. CDR3 bases: TGCGCCAGCAGCAACGGACAGGGCTACGAGCAGTACTTC. Protein sequence: CASSNGQGYEQYF.

This chain's CDR3 is CARSLDREDQPQHF. For the CDR3, the DNA is TGTGCCAGATCACTTGACAGAGAAGATCAGCCCCAGCATTTT. The chain employs TRBV19 and TRBJ1-5; perhaps TRBD1 as D (5 bases). Germline CDR1 is LNHDA and CDR2 is SQIVND (reference sequence). V was shortened by 9 bases and J by 5 bases, with 17 bases between the two germline ends. The CDR3 consists of 14 residues.

The chain employs TRBV5-6 and TRBJ2-7, with 9 bases matching TRBD2. Germline V gene data show CDR1 as SGHDT and CDR2 as YYEEEE. J was trimmed by 7 bases and V by 0 bases; bases with no gene match: 5. The CDR3 runs 14 residues. The chain's CDR3 is CASSLALAGWEQYF. DNA of the CDR3: TGTGCCAGCAGCTTGGCCCTAGCGGGATGGGAGCAGTACTTC.

The chain combines TRBV6-1 with TRBJ2-7; possible D gene TRBD1, 5 bases. CDR3 length equals 12 residues. V gave up 8 bases and J gave up 3 bases, with 11 bases separating them. Germline CDR1 and CDR2: MNHNS and SASEGT. The DNA for the CDR3 is TGTGCCAGCGCAAGGGGTCACTACGAGCAGTACTTC. Encoded protein: CASARGHYEQYF.

This clone was seen once. As DNA, the CDR3 is TGTGCCAGCAGGAGAGGGTTGGGAGCGCCTAGCACAGATACGCAGTATTTT. Residues: CASRRGLGAPSTDTQYF. V is TRBV9 and J is TRBJ2-3; tentative D call: TRBD2 (5 bases). The V gene's germline CDR1 is SGDLS and CDR2 YYNGEE. V lost 5 bases, J lost 0 bases, and 19 bases lay in between. This CDR3 region has 17 residues. Full variable domain (missing parts from reference TRBV9 and TRBJ2-3): DSGVTQTPKHLITATGQRVTLRCSPRSGDLSVYWYQQSLDQGLQFLIQYYNGEERAKGNILERFSAQQFPDLHSELNLSSLELGDSALYFCASRRGLGAPSTDTQYFGPGTRLTVL.

The chain has TRBV28 and TRBJ2-1; D remains unclear. V gave up 8 bases and J gave up 9 bases, with 17 bases separating them. The CDR3 covers 13 residues. Germline V gene data show CDR1 as MDHEN and CDR2 as SYDVKM. CDR3 sequence reads: CASAHTPSGEQFF. The CDR3 coding sequence is TGTGCCAGCGCCCATACCCCCTCGGGTGAGCAGTTCTTC.

This clone was counted a single time. J is TRBJ2-3 and V is TRBV6-1; D gene unclear. With 1 base removed from V and 9 bases from J, the gap between germline ends came to 11 bases. The CDR3 is 13 residues long. The germline CDR1 and CDR2 sequences are MNHNS and SASEGT. CDR3 coding DNA: TGTGCCAGCAGTGAAGTCGGGTTTGGGACGCAGTATTTT. It encodes CASSEVGFGTQYF.

The chain carries TRBV27 and TRBJ2-7; 10 bases match TRBD2. Germline CDR1 is MNHEY and CDR2 is SMNVEV (reference sequence). The CDR3 consists of 16 residues. Losses at the gene ends were 3 bases for V and 3 bases for J; bases not matched to a gene: 8. Here the CDR3 reads CASSFSSASGSYEQYF. For the CDR3, the DNA is TGTGCCAGCAGTTTTTCTTCTGCTAGCGGGAGCTACGAGCAGTACTTC.

The rearrangement links TRBV5-6 to TRBJ2-7, with D hard to call. CDR1 and CDR2 (germline): SGHDT, YYEEEE. CDR3 length equals 11 residues. V lost 4 bases and J 0 bases, leaving 2 bases between the germline ends. CDR3 sequence reads: CASSHSYEQYF. The CDR3 DNA follows: TGTGCCAGCAGCCACTCCTACGAGCAGTACTTC. Supplemented by reference TRBV5-6 and TRBJ2-7, the full variable domain reads DAGVTQSPTHLIKTRGQQVTLRCSPKSGHDTVSWYQQALGQGPQFIFQYYEEEERQRGNFPDRFSGHQFPNYSSELNVNALLLGDSALYLCASSHSYEQYFGPGTRLTVT.

About this clone itself: Other DNA sequences in the same sample also yield this CDR3. V is TRBV18 and J is TRBJ1-3; 8 bases are a match to TRBD1. The CDR3 totals 15 residues. Per germline, CDR1 KGHSH and CDR2 LQKENI. V was clipped by 2 bases and J by 0 bases; unmatched bases: 0. This chain's CDR3 is CASSPGQGSGNTIYF. For the CDR3, the DNA is TGTGCCAGCTCACCAGGACAGGGCTCTGGAAACACCATATATTTT.

The J gene is TRBJ2-2, the V gene TRBV4-1, with TRBD1 matching over 7 bases. Germline CDR1 and CDR2: MGHRA and YSYEKL. Unmatched junction bases numbered 16, after V lost 2 bases and J lost 4 bases. The CDR3 has 19 residues. The CDR3: CASSQILLRVDRATGELFF. CDR3 DNA sequence: TGCGCCAGCAGCCAAATCCTACTACGGGTTGACAGGGCCACCGGGGAGCTGTTTTTT.

The chain uses TRBV29-1 and TRBJ1-2; the match to TRBD1 covers 10 bases. CDR1 and CDR2 (germline): SQVTM, ANQGSEA. V trimming: 6 bases; J trimming: 4 bases; junction bases outside the gene matches: 11. The CDR3 has 15 residues. CDR3 sequence reads: CSVAHLGQGGYGYTF. The CDR3 DNA follows: TGCAGCGTGGCTCATCTTGGACAGGGGGGCTATGGCTACACCTTC.

This chain uses TRBV4-1 with TRBJ2-1; a weak D match, TRBD2 (6 bases). Germline CDR1 is MGHRA and CDR2 is YSYEKL. V was pared by 6 bases and J by 4 bases, with 22 bases between. The CDR3 spans 17 residues. The CDR3 is CASRNIGKEGLYNEQFF. CDR3 DNA: TGCGCCAGCAGGAACATAGGCAAGGAGGGCCTTTACAATGAGCAGTTCTTC.

This chain joins TRBV30 and TRBJ1-4, with 7 bases aligning to TRBD1. There are 17 residues in the CDR3. With 5 bases clipped from V and 0 bases from J, the junction kept 12 bases outside the gene matches. In germline, CDR1 is GTSNPN, CDR2 SVGIG (reference sequence). The CDR3: CAWGSLYGTATNEKLFF. The CDR3 nucleotides read TGTGCCTGGGGCTCACTTTACGGGACAGCAACTAATGAAAAACTGTTTTTT.

Comments on this clone: One end of the junction does not line up with germline, which may come from a read error. The V and J genes are TRBV7-7 and TRBJ2-1; unclear D gene. Germline V gene data show CDR1 as SSHAT and CDR2 as FNYEAQ (reference sequence). The CDR3 length is 13 residues. CDR3 in DNA: TGTGCTAGCAGCTTAGTTTCATACAATGAGCAGTTCTTC. The encoded protein is CASSLVSYNEQFF.

The V gene is TRBV9, the J gene TRBJ2-2; TRBD2 might be the D (5 bases). The CDR3 sequence is 15 residues long. Germline V gene data show CDR1 as SGDLS and CDR2 as YYNGEE. The V end was cut by 0 bases, the J end by 4 bases, with 10 bases between. The CDR3 DNA sequence: TGTGCCAGCAGCGTAGTCGGCGGACTCACCGGGGAGCTGTTTTTT. Translation gives CASSVVGGLTGELFF.

This clone was counted only a few times. The chain employs TRBV19 and TRBJ1-5, with TRBD1 as a possible D gene (6 bases). This CDR3 has 14 amino acids. The ends were cut back, 8 bases at V and 1 base at J, with 12 bases in the middle. In germline, CDR1 is LNHDA, CDR2 SQIVND (reference sequence). DNA for the CDR3: TGTGCCAGTGGTCACAGGGAGAGCAATCAGCCCCAGCATTTT. Translating gives CASGHRESNQPQHF.

The chain employs TRBV27 and TRBJ2-7, with D possibly being TRBD2 (7 bases). Trimming stripped 2 bases from V and 3 bases from J, with 11 bases between. Germline V gene data show CDR1 as MNHEY and CDR2 as SMNVEV (reference sequence). The CDR3 has 14 residues. The CDR3 coding sequence is TGTGCCAGCAGTTTACGGGGGGCCGGCTACGAGCAGTACTTC. It codes for CASSLRGAGYEQYF.

This rearrangement joins TRBV5-8 to TRBJ2-2; 14 positions match TRBD2. The V gene's germline CDR1 is SGHTS and CDR2 YDEGEE. After removal of 4 bases from V and 8 bases from J, the junction contained 7 bases not matched to a gene. This CDR3 spans 16 amino acids. The CDR3 DNA sequence: TGTGCCAGCAGCCAAGGGACTAGCGGGAGCTTAGGGGAGCTGTTTTTT. Its translation is CASSQGTSGSLGELFF.

The J gene is TRBJ1-2, the V gene TRBV4-1; D gene unclear. The V end was cut by 0 bases, the J end by 8 bases, with 16 bases between. The CDR3 sequence is 15 residues long. Per the germline V gene, CDR1 is MGHRA and CDR2 is YSYEKL. Written as DNA, the CDR3 is TGCGCCAGCAGCCAAGAAGAGACATCCAAAGTAGGCTACACCTTC. This gives the protein CASSQEETSKVGYTF.

The V and J genes are TRBV6-6 and TRBJ2-7; 9 bases align to TRBD1. Germline CDR1 and CDR2: MNHNY and SVGAGI (reference sequence). CDR3 length: 14 residues. Trimming took 5 bases from V and 0 from J; bases not matched to a gene: 2. The CDR3 DNA sequence: TGTGCCAGCAGTCCGACAGGGGGCTCCTACGAGCAGTACTTC. Protein: CASSPTGGSYEQYF.

For this clone: At the DNA level, this CDR3 is encoded by other sequences in the same sample as well. This sequence joins TRBV6-1 and TRBJ1-3; D is unclear. This CDR3 has 14 residues. The V end lost 2 bases, the J end lost 0 bases, and 5 bases lay between the germline ends. Germline assignment: CDR1 MNHNS and CDR2 SASEGT. CDR3 sequence reads: CASSEPVSGNTIYF. Written as DNA, the CDR3 is TGTGCCAGCAGTGAACCAGTCTCTGGAAACACCATATATTTT.

The V and J genes are TRBV10-2 and TRBJ2-7; no definite D call. Germline CDR1 WSHSY, CDR2 SAAADI. This CDR3 is built from 15 residues. The V gene lost 2 bases and the J gene lost 0 bases, with 11 bases spanning the gap. The CDR3 coding sequence is TGCGCCAGCAGTGAGGTTGGCGGCACCTCCTACGAGCAGTACTTC. This encodes CASSEVGGTSYEQYF.

The V and J genes are TRBV11-2 and TRBJ2-1; 10 bases are shared with TRBD2. V trimming: 4 bases; J trimming: 9 bases; junction bases outside the gene matches: 15. The CDR3 sequence is 17 residues long. Per the germline V gene, CDR1 is SGHAT and CDR2 is FQNNGV. The CDR3 sequence is CASSSLKAGGVSGEQFF. CDR3 bases: TGTGCCAGCAGCTCACTCAAAGCGGGAGGGGTATCGGGTGAGCAGTTCTTC.

The chain employs TRBV5-1 and TRBJ2-4; 8 bases map to TRBD2. The germline gives CDR1 SGHRS, CDR2 YFSETQ. There are 15 residues in the CDR3. V was clipped by 4 bases and J by 7 bases; unmatched bases: 10. The CDR3 DNA sequence: TGCGCCAGCAGCCGGGGGCGGGGGGCCGACAACATTCAGTACTTC. Its protein product is CASSRGRGADNIQYF.

The chain carries TRBV30 and TRBJ1-3; possibly TRBD1 for D (5 bases). The CDR3 runs 14 residues. Trimming cost V 8 bases and J 3 bases, with 17 bases left between them. Germline V CDR1 and CDR2: GTSNPN, SVGIG (reference sequence). CDR3 sequence (DNA): TGTGCCGGGACTCAGACTATTCTTGGAAACACCATATATTTT. It encodes CAGTQTILGNTIYF.

This rearrangement joins TRBV10-3 to TRBJ1-3; 9 bases fit TRBD1. This CDR3 contains 15 residues. V shed 10 bases and J 1 base; nucleotides not matched to a gene: 8. The germline V gene has CDR1 ENHRY and CDR2 SYGVKD. The CDR3 DNA sequence: TGTGCCACGGGGGGACAGGGTTCGTCTGGAAACACCATATATTTT. Its protein product is CATGGQGSSGNTIYF.

This chain uses TRBV18 with TRBJ1-1, with a weak D call TRBD1 (6 bases). The CDR3 has 13 amino acids. The ends were cut back, 2 bases at V and 12 bases at J, with 16 bases in the middle. Germline V CDR1 and CDR2: KGHSH, LQKENI. This CDR3 reads CASSPGGTASSFF. In DNA form, the CDR3 reads TGTGCCAGCTCACCAGGGGGCACGGCTTCTTCTTTCTTT.

This clone was seen just once. The chain couples TRBV15 to TRBJ2-1, with 14 bases identical to TRBD2. The CDR3 totals 14 residues. Unmatched junction bases numbered 6, after V lost 7 bases and J lost 10 bases. The germline V gene encodes CDR1 LNHNV and CDR2 YYDKDF (reference sequence). CDR3 in DNA: TGTGCCACCACCGGGACTAGCGGGAGATCCGAGCAGTTCTTC. Its translation is CATTGTSGRSEQFF.